This T cell receptor (beta chain) was sequenced during a study of identical twins. TCRdb fed the 5' RACE reads into MiXCR, producing one record per CDR3 protein. Here the sample spans roughly 250,000 distinct CDR3 sequences, more than 13% being singletons. Trimming removed 3 bases from V and 4 bases from J, with 15 bases in between. Germline-derived CDR1 and CDR2 are DFQATT and SNEGSKA (reference sequence). The CDR3 contains 14 residues. Study findings and constraints: High-abundance cord blood beta clonotypes had fewer insertions; memory repertoires showed none.

There are a few counts of this clonotype. Its cognate antigen is unknown. Sequences were obtained from memory (CD45RO+) T cells sorted from blood. The TCR sequence derives from a woman aged 18-29 years in good health. J is TRBJ1-1 and V is TRBV20-1, with a possible D match to TRBD1 (5 bases). In nucleotides, the CDR3 is TGCAGTGCTAGCGACCAGGGTATGATCACTGAAGCTTTCTTT. This gives the protein CSASDQGMITEAFF.